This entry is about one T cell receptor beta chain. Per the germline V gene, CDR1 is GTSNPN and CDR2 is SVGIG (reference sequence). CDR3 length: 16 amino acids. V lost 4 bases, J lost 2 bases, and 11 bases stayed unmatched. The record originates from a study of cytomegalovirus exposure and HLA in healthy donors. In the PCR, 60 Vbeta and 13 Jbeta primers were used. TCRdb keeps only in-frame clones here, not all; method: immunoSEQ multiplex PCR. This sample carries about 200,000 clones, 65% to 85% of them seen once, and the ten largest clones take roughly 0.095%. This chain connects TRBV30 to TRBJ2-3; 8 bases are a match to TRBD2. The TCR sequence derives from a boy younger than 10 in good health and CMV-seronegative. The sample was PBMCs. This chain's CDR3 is CAWIGWERGFTDTQYF. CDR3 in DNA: TGTGCCTGGATTGGGTGGGAGCGGGGGTTCACAGATACGCAGTATTTT.